The rows below give T cell receptor beta chains drawn from one sample of a study of identical twins. Via MiXCR, TCRdb re-called the 5' RACE reads, giving one row per CDR3 protein. This table has a few hundred thousand distinct CDR3 sequences, roughly 8% appearing once. These same records also appear under a second study, on yellow fever vaccine responses in identical twins.

The specimen was CD8+ T cells sorted from blood. These receptors were obtained from a woman aged 18-29 years in good health. CDR3s include the opening cysteine and the closing phenylalanine or tryptophan. Each record gives: clone size, J gene, D gene, V gene, CDR3 DNA, CDR3 protein. The D gene is left open where the match is weak. Some rows have no size entry. The others give once, few or many, or a class for an expanded clone.

>NA|TRBJ2-1|NA|TRBV7-9
TGTGCCAGCAGCTTACGGGACTACAATGAGCAGTTCTTC
CASSLRDYNEQFF
>many|TRBJ2-2|NA|TRBV7-9
TGTGCCAGCAGCTCCAGGGTTCCGAACACCGGGGAGCTGTTTTTT
CASSSRVPNTGELFF
>many|TRBJ2-7|TRBD1|TRBV29-1
TGCAGCGTTGAAGGACAGGGGGCGAGTATTTACGAGCAGTACTTC
CSVEGQGASIYEQYF
>few|TRBJ2-1|NA|TRBV6-2/TRBV6-3
TGTGCCAGCAGTCCCACAGGGTTTGTACACAATGAGCAGTTCTTC
CASSPTGFVHNEQFF
>few|TRBJ2-1|NA|TRBV20-1
TGCAGTGCTAGTCAGGGGCCCCCGTACAATGAGCAGTTCTTC
CSASQGPPYNEQFF
>many|TRBJ2-7|TRBD2|TRBV9
TGTGCCAGCAGCGTAGCCGGGACTACTTCCTACGAGCAGTACTTC
CASSVAGTTSYEQYF
>NA|TRBJ2-7|NA|TRBV7-9
TGTGCCAGCAGCCCTCCAGGGGACGAGCAGTACTTC
CASSPPGDEQYF
>few|TRBJ1-1|NA|TRBV7-9
TGTGCCAGCAGCTCCATACGGACAGAGCGGGACACTGAAGCTTTCTTT
CASSSIRTERDTEAFF
>few|TRBJ1-5|TRBD1|TRBV15
TGTGCCACCAGACCGGGACAGGGTAATCAGCCCCAGCATTTT
CATRPGQGNQPQHF
>NA|TRBJ2-5|TRBD1|TRBV7-8
TGTGCCAGCAGCTCCACAGGGGGCGGGGAGACCCAGTACTTC
CASSSTGGGETQYF
>NA|TRBJ1-1|NA|TRBV7-9
TGTGCCAGCAGCTTAGGACTGCCGAACACTGAAGCTTTCTTT
CASSLGLPNTEAFF
>NA|TRBJ2-2|TRBD2|TRBV11-2
TGTGCCAGCAGCTTAGACCTGCTGGGAGGGGACACCGGGGAGCTGTTTTTT
CASSLDLLGGDTGELFF
>few|TRBJ2-5|TRBD2|TRBV24-1
TGTGCCACCAGTGACCCCGGGACTAGTGGGGAGACCCAGTACTTC
CATSDPGTSGETQYF
>few|TRBJ2-1|NA|TRBV27
TGTGCCAGCAGTTTATTTCCCAGCAATGAGCAGTTCTTC
CASSLFPSNEQFF
>NA|TRBJ2-7|TRBD2|TRBV5-1
TGCGCCAGCAGCTTCCCCGCTGATAGCGGGAGCGGAAAATACGAGCAGTACTTC
CASSFPADSGSGKYEQYF
>NA|TRBJ1-6|NA|TRBV27
TGTGCCAGCAGCCTTCAGAGGCAGGGGAAGAGTTCACCCCTCCACTTT
CASSLQRQGKSSPLHF
>NA|TRBJ2-2|NA|TRBV27
TGTGCCAGCAGTTTATCTGGCGGATCCACCGGGGAGCTGTTTTTT
CASSLSGGSTGELFF
>NA|TRBJ1-5|TRBD1|TRBV20-1
TGCAGTGCTAGAGACCCGGGACAGAGCAATCAGCCCCAGCATTTT
CSARDPGQSNQPQHF
>few|TRBJ1-3|TRBD1|TRBV7-6
TGTGCCAGCAGCCCGGACAGGGGCTCTGGAAACACCATATATTTT
CASSPDRGSGNTIYF
>few|TRBJ2-5|NA|TRBV7-9
TGTGCCAGCAGTCCCCCGGAGGCTGACCTTGGGGAGATCCAGTACTTC
CASSPPEADLGEIQYF
>few|TRBJ1-1|NA|TRBV12-3/TRBV12-4
TGTGCCAGCAGACCGGAGAACACTGAAGCTTTCTTT
CASRPENTEAFF
>few|TRBJ2-7|NA|TRBV20-1
TGCAGTGCTAGACAGTTGGGAGGCCTGAGCTCCTACGAGCAGTACTTC
CSARQLGGLSSYEQYF
>many|TRBJ2-1|NA|TRBV7-9
TGTGCCAGCAGTTTGGATGAGCAGTTCTTC
CASSLDEQFF
>NA|TRBJ2-1|NA|TRBV11-2
TGTGCCAGCAGCCTCTCCGGGGCAGATCACTACAATGAGCAGTTCTTC
CASSLSGADHYNEQFF
>few|TRBJ2-7|NA|TRBV6-2/TRBV6-3
TGTGCCAGCAGTTACCCGGGACGTCTCTACGAGCAGTACTTC
CASSYPGRLYEQYF
>NA|TRBJ2-5|NA|TRBV7-3
TGTGCCAGCAGCTTACACAGCTTAGAGACCCAGTACTTC
CASSLHSLETQYF
>few|TRBJ1-1|NA|TRBV6-5
TGTGCCAGCAGTTACCTGCCGGGACAGAACACTGAAGCTTTCTTT
CASSYLPGQNTEAFF
>few|TRBJ2-2|TRBD1|TRBV5-1
TGCGCCAGCAGCACCTGGGCAGGGGGAACCGGGGAGCTGTTTTTT
CASSTWAGGTGELFF
>NA|TRBJ2-1|NA|TRBV12-5
TGTGCTAGTGGTACGGTAGAAACGGCCGGCAATGAGCAGTTCTTC
CASGTVETAGNEQFF
>many|TRBJ2-3|NA|TRBV10-3
TGTGCCATCAGCGCCTGGACTAGCACAGATACGCAGTATTTT
CAISAWTSTDTQYF
>many|TRBJ2-3|NA|TRBV15
TGTGCCACCAGTCCAGGGATTGTAGATACGCAGTATTTT
CATSPGIVDTQYF
>many|TRBJ1-1|NA|TRBV12-3/TRBV12-4
TGTGCCAGCAGTTTAGCGCCCGCGAACACTGAAGCTTTCTTT
CASSLAPANTEAFF
>NA|TRBJ2-7|TRBD1|TRBV4-3
TGCGCCAGCAGCCAAGATGTGACAGGGGGGTCTGAGTACTTC
CASSQDVTGGSEYF
>many|TRBJ2-7|TRBD2|TRBV3-1
TGTGCCAGCAGCGACCGGGACTACGATTACGAGCAGTACTTC
CASSDRDYDYEQYF
>few|TRBJ1-3|NA|TRBV18
TGTGCCAGCTCACCACCACCCGGGCCTGGAAACACCATATATTTT
CASSPPPGPGNTIYF
>NA|TRBJ2-7|TRBD1|TRBV5-6
TGTGCCAGCAGCACCGGGACAGGGACCTACTACGAGCAGTACTTC
CASSTGTGTYYEQYF
>many|TRBJ2-2|NA|TRBV29-1
TGCAGCGGGGCCGGGGAGAACACCGGGGAGCTGTTTTTT
CSGAGENTGELFF
>many|TRBJ1-1|NA|TRBV2
TGTGCCAGCAGTGAAGAAGGGGGCACTGAAGCTTTCTTT
CASSEEGGTEAFF
>many|TRBJ2-1|TRBD2|TRBV7-2
TGTGCCAGCAGCTTAGGACTAGCGGGAGTTGATGAGCAGTTCTTC
CASSLGLAGVDEQFF
>NA|TRBJ2-7|TRBD1|TRBV5-5
TGTGCCAGCAGCTCCCCCGACAGGGGGCTTAGCTACGAGCAGTACTTC
CASSSPDRGLSYEQYF
>few|TRBJ2-2|NA|TRBV28
TGTGCCAGCAGTCCTACACCCCCCGGGGAGCTGTTTTTT
CASSPTPPGELFF
>many|TRBJ2-5|TRBD1|TRBV12-3/TRBV12-4
TGTGCCAGCAGTCGACAGGGGTTTAAGGAGACCCAGTACTTC
CASSRQGFKETQYF
>few|TRBJ2-3|TRBD1|TRBV6-5
TGTGCCAGCAGACCGAGGGACAGGGGGTCCACAGATACGCAGTATTTT
CASRPRDRGSTDTQYF
>many|TRBJ2-3|NA|TRBV4-1
TGCGCCAGCAGCCAAGATTTGCTAGTTTTGCCAGATACGCAGTATTTT
CASSQDLLVLPDTQYF
>NA|TRBJ2-2|NA|TRBV2
TGTGCCAGCAGTGGTTGGACACCGGAGAACACCGGGGAGCTGTTTTTT
CASSGWTPENTGELFF
>many|TRBJ2-2|NA|TRBV11-2
TGTGCCAGCTATCCCTCCGGGGTAGCCGGGGAGCTGTTTTTT
CASYPSGVAGELFF
>NA|TRBJ2-5|NA|TRBV9
TGTGCCAGCAGCGTAGATACAGCATGGGCAGAGACCCAGTACTTC
CASSVDTAWAETQYF
>NA|TRBJ2-7|TRBD1|TRBV28
TGTGCCAGCAGTTTCTGGGACAGGGCCTACGAGCAGTACTTC
CASSFWDRAYEQYF
>few|TRBJ2-1|TRBD2|TRBV27
TGTGCCAGCAGTTCCTGGACTAGCGGGAGGAAGCAGTTCTTC
CASSSWTSGRKQFF
>many|TRBJ2-7|TRBD2|TRBV10-3
TGTGCCATCAGTGAGTTACAGCGGGGTTCCTACGAGCAGTACTTC
CAISELQRGSYEQYF
>NA|TRBJ2-5|NA|TRBV4-1
TGCGCCAGCAGCCTAAGGGTCTCAGGCATCCAAGAGACCCAGTACTTC
CASSLRVSGIQETQYF
>many|TRBJ2-2|NA|TRBV7-3
TGTGCCAGCAGAAGGAACACCGGGGAGCTGTTTTTT
CASRRNTGELFF
>many|TRBJ2-7|NA|TRBV10-2
TGCGCCAGCAGTGAGTCCGGGCCTTCCTACGAGCAGTACTTC
CASSESGPSYEQYF
>NA|TRBJ2-7|NA|TRBV7-9
TGTGCCAGCAGCTTAGCGGTAGGCAGCCCCGCTGCCTACGAGCAGTACTTC
CASSLAVGSPAAYEQYF
>few|TRBJ2-1|NA|TRBV6-2/TRBV6-3
TGTGCCAGCAGTTACGTTCTGTACAATGAGCAGTTCTTC
CASSYVLYNEQFF
>NA|TRBJ2-1|TRBD2|TRBV15
TGTGCCACCAGCGAGGGCGGGGGAGTGGGGAATGAGCAGTTCTTC
CATSEGGGVGNEQFF
>NA|TRBJ2-1|TRBD2|TRBV6-2/TRBV6-3
TGTGCCAGCAGCCTAGCGGGAGGGGGCGGAAGCTCCTACAATGAGCAGTTCTTC
CASSLAGGGGSSYNEQFF
>few|TRBJ2-2|TRBD1|TRBV7-9
TGTGCCAGCAGGGAACCGGGACAGGGGCCAACCGGGGAGCTGTTTTTT
CASREPGQGPTGELFF
>few|TRBJ1-3|NA|TRBV12-3/TRBV12-4
TGTGCCAGCACCATAGCTACCTCTGGAAACACCATATATTTT
CASTIATSGNTIYF